This T cell receptor (beta chain) stems from a study of cytomegalovirus exposure and HLA in healthy donors. Use of 60 Vbeta and 13 Jbeta primers characterized the PCR. Repertoires were generated with immunoSEQ multiplex PCR, while TCRdb's copy carries only in-frame clones and drops some. The sample has approximately 150,000 clones, about three quarters seen once; the top ten hold about 9.4%. V lost 7 bases and J lost 6; bases outside the gene matches: 12. This CDR3 contains 16 residues. The germline gives CDR1 LNHDA, CDR2 SQIVND (reference sequence). The chain recombines TRBV19 with TRBJ2-2; 9 bases align to TRBD2. This clonotype originated in a man younger than 45 in good health and CMV-seropositive. The sample consisted of PBMCs. The CDR3 nucleotides are TGTGCCAGTACCATCGGACTAGCGTTGAGGGCCGGGGAGCTGTTTTTT. It is translated as CASTIGLALRAGELFF.